This T cell receptor beta chain was recorded in a study of T cell responses to AZD1222 COVID-19 vaccine. This clone is classed as medium-sized. Generated by immunoSEQ multiplex PCR, the TCRdb table keeps only in-frame clones and is missing some. The table lists 100,000 or so clones, 65% to 90% of them singletons, with 5.5% to 7% in the top ten. The germline V gene encodes CDR1 LNHDA and CDR2 SQIVND (reference sequence). V lost 6 bases, J lost 2 bases, and 14 bases lay in between. CDR3 length: 15 residues. The source of this sequence is an adult in good health. V usage is TRBV19 and J usage is TRBJ1-5, with unresolved D. The starting material was peripheral blood, obtained on day 0 of AZD1222 vaccination. This CDR3 reads CASRPFLGGNQPQHF. Here the CDR3 DNA reads TGTGCCAGTAGGCCCTTCCTTGGGGGCAATCAGCCCCAGCATTTT.